A selection of T cell receptor beta chains follows, all from one sample in a study of spatial heterogeneity in lung cancer. One entry per CDR3 protein, called by TCRdb with MiXCR from the 5' RACE reads. Here the sample spans about 20,000 distinct CDR3 sequences, approximately 18% being singletons. The source material was PBMCs, sampled at surgery. These receptors came from a male donor with early-stage non-small cell lung cancer. Each CDR3 is given with its conserved first and last residue. The D gene is left open where the match is weak. Clone size is given for some rows only: seen once, a few or many times, or a class if the clone is expanded.

J gene | V gene | clone size | D gene | CDR3 protein | CDR3 DNA
TRBJ1-1 | TRBV30 | medium-sized | . | CFVGVNTEAFF | TGTTTTGTGGGGGTGAACACTGAAGCTTTCTTT
TRBJ1-2 | TRBV9 | few | TRBD1 | CASSNHPPDRGLNYGYTF | TGTGCCAGCAGCAACCATCCACCGGACAGGGGACTTAACTATGGCTACACCTTC
TRBJ2-1 | TRBV11-3 | medium-sized | TRBD1 | CASTWGQGIYEQFF | TGTGCCAGTACATGGGGACAGGGGATATATGAGCAGTTCTTC
TRBJ2-2 | TRBV5-8 | . | . | CASSRGTGELFF | TGTGCCAGCTCCCGGGGAACCGGGGAGCTGTTTTTT
TRBJ2-7 | TRBV5-6 | many | TRBD1 | CASSLWTGYGGEQYF | TGTGCCAGCAGCTTGTGGACAGGGTACGGAGGCGAGCAGTACTTC
TRBJ2-3 | TRBV12-3/TRBV12-4 | . | . | CASSPRVTGNTDTQYF | TGTGCCAGCAGTCCCAGAGTAACAGGAAACACAGATACGCAGTATTTT
TRBJ1-2 | TRBV6-5 | many | . | CASSSQGPFSTNYGYTF | TGTGCCAGCAGTTCCCAGGGCCCTTTTTCCACTAACTATGGCTACACCTTC
TRBJ2-7 | TRBV27 | . | . | CASRPSGKYEQYF | TGTGCCAGCAGACCCTCGGGAAAGTACGAGCAGTACTTC
TRBJ1-4 | TRBV28 | once | TRBD1 | CASSYGTGPNEKLFF | TGTGCCAGCAGTTACGGGACAGGCCCTAATGAAAAACTGTTTTTT
TRBJ2-3 | TRBV20-1 | medium-sized | TRBD1 | CSASTGGRADTQYF | TGCAGTGCTTCAACAGGGGGCAGAGCAGATACGCAGTATTTT
TRBJ1-4 | TRBV19 | many | . | CASSPQGATNEKLFF | TGTGCCAGTAGTCCCCAGGGCGCAACTAATGAAAAACTGTTTTTT
TRBJ2-7 | TRBV12-3/TRBV12-4 | . | TRBD1 | CASSPQGVDYEQYF | TGTGCCAGCAGCCCACAGGGGGTTGACTACGAGCAGTACTTC
TRBJ2-4 | TRBV20-1 | . | TRBD2 | CSAPLAGGIAKNIQYF | TGCAGTGCTCCACTAGCGGGGGGGATAGCCAAAAACATTCAGTACTTC
TRBJ1-5 | TRBV27 | . | . | CASSLSGTSNQPQHF | TGTGCCAGCAGTTTATCCGGTACGAGCAATCAGCCCCAGCATTTT
TRBJ2-3 | TRBV5-1 | medium-sized | TRBD1 | CASSNRDSYTDTQYF | TGCGCCAGCAGCAACCGGGACAGTTACACAGATACGCAGTATTTT
TRBJ2-5 | TRBV12-3/TRBV12-4 | few | TRBD1 | CASRHPGQGKETQYF | TGTGCCAGCAGACATCCGGGACAGGGGAAAGAGACCCAGTACTTC
TRBJ2-5 | TRBV6-5 | many | TRBD2 | CASSPWGSGGQETQYF | TGTGCCAGCAGCCCCTGGGGTAGCGGGGGCCAAGAGACCCAGTACTTC
TRBJ1-2 | TRBV21-1 | few | . | CASSKLGRASHVGYTF | TGTGCCAGCAGCAAACTTGGCAGAGCCTCTCATGTTGGCTACACCTTC
TRBJ2-2 | TRBV9 | . | TRBD1 | CASSAQGQGWTGELFF | TGTGCCAGCAGCGCCCAGGGACAGGGGTGGACCGGGGAGCTGTTTTTT
TRBJ2-7 | TRBV6-1 | many | . | CASSDAREQYF | TGTGCCAGCAGTGATGCTAGGGAGCAGTACTTC
TRBJ1-5 | TRBV30 | few | . | CAWSAPGYGNQPQHF | TGTGCCTGGAGTGCACCCGGATACGGCAATCAGCCCCAGCATTTT
TRBJ2-5 | TRBV12-3/TRBV12-4 | many | TRBD2 | CASNLGTSGGETQYF | TGTGCCAGCAATCTCGGGACTAGCGGGGGAGAGACCCAGTACTTC
TRBJ2-5 | TRBV6-4 | many | TRBD2 | CASSDPGLAGSTQYF | TGTGCCAGCAGTGACCCGGGACTAGCGGGATCGACCCAGTACTTC
TRBJ1-1 | TRBV11-1 | many | TRBD1 | CASSLRQGESEAFF | TGTGCCAGCAGCTTACGACAGGGAGAGAGTGAGGCTTTCTTT
TRBJ1-2 | TRBV5-6 | . | . | CASSGLNNYGYTF | TGTGCCAGCAGCGGTCTGAATAACTATGGCTACACCTTC
TRBJ1-2 | TRBV29-1 | . | . | CSVERGGYGYTF | TGCAGCGTTGAACGGGGAGGCTATGGCTACACCTTC
TRBJ2-2 | TRBV3-1 | many | TRBD2 | CASSQASGRHAGELFF | TGTGCCAGCAGCCAAGCGTCCGGGAGGCATGCCGGGGAGCTGTTTTTT
TRBJ2-1 | TRBV5-1 | few | . | CASSLDSLKNNEQFF | TGCGCCAGCAGCCTTGACAGCCTAAAGAACAATGAGCAGTTCTTC
TRBJ2-5 | TRBV6-5 | medium-sized | TRBD1 | CASSDRGSETQYF | TGTGCCAGCAGTGACAGGGGGAGCGAGACCCAGTACTTC
TRBJ1-1 | TRBV2 | few | TRBD1 | CASSQQGANTEAFF | TGTGCCAGCAGCCAACAGGGGGCGAACACTGAAGCTTTCTTT
TRBJ1-1 | TRBV19 | . | . | CASSTPRGGQNSEAFF | TGTGCCAGTAGTACCCCTCGGGGGGGGCAAAACTCTGAAGCTTTCTTT
TRBJ2-1 | TRBV5-1 | few | . | CASSLGLFRDNEQFF | TGCGCCAGCAGCTTGGGCCTATTCAGGGACAATGAGCAGTTCTTC
TRBJ1-5 | TRBV7-8 | once | . | CASSQLAGMEPQHF | TGTGCCAGCAGCCAACTGGCAGGTATGGAGCCCCAGCATTTT
TRBJ2-6 | TRBV11-3 | . | . | CASSPGTGSGANVLTF | TGTGCCAGCAGCCCCGGGACGGGCTCTGGGGCCAACGTCCTGACTTTC
TRBJ1-5 | TRBV20-1 | few | TRBD1 | CSASGGELAVSNQPQHF | TGCAGTGCATCAGGGGGCGAATTAGCGGTTAGCAATCAGCCCCAGCATTTT
TRBJ2-7 | TRBV5-1 | . | . | CASSLVAQKDEQYF | TGCGCCAGCAGCTTGGTCGCACAGAAGGACGAGCAGTACTTC
TRBJ2-1 | TRBV19 | . | TRBD2 | CASSPGGPSNEQFF | TGTGCCAGTAGCCCGGGGGGGCCGTCTAATGAGCAGTTCTTC
TRBJ1-6 | TRBV6-1 | few | . | CASVPQGQSYNSPLHF | TGTGCCAGCGTACCCCAGGGGCAGTCCTATAATTCACCCCTCCACTTT
TRBJ2-1 | TRBV29-1 | . | TRBD1 | CSASGQGPSYNEQFF | TGCAGCGCTTCGGGACAGGGCCCTTCCTACAATGAGCAGTTCTTC
TRBJ2-5 | TRBV5-6 | . | TRBD1 | CASSLETGGQETQYF | TGTGCCAGCAGCTTGGAAACAGGGGGCCAAGAGACCCAGTACTTC
TRBJ1-6 | TRBV6-5 | many | . | CASSYSRGIDSPLHF | TGTGCCAGCAGTTACTCCAGGGGAATTGACTCACCCCTCCACTTT
TRBJ2-6 | TRBV7-9 | . | TRBD1 | CASSSDRGLSGANVLTF | TGTGCCAGCAGTTCGGACAGGGGGCTCTCTGGGGCCAACGTCCTGACTTTC
TRBJ1-1 | TRBV3-1 | . | TRBD1 | CASSQVPNYFGTGETIEAFF | TGTGCCAGCAGCCAAGTCCCCAACTACTTCGGGACAGGGGAAACGATTGAAGCTTTCTTT
TRBJ2-4 | TRBV20-1 | medium-sized | . | CSALEATAKNIQYF | TGCAGTGCTCTAGAGGCAACCGCCAAAAACATTCAGTACTTC
TRBJ1-5 | TRBV6-4 | many | TRBD1 | CARKGQLSNQPQHF | TGTGCCAGAAAGGGACAGCTTAGCAATCAGCCCCAGCATTTT
TRBJ2-1 | TRBV7-8 | many | . | CASSRGGAYNEQFF | TGTGCCAGCAGTCGGGGAGGCGCCTACAATGAGCAGTTCTTC
TRBJ1-2 | TRBV6-5 | many | . | CASPLNYGYTF | TGTGCCAGCCCCCTTAACTATGGCTACACCTTC
TRBJ1-1 | TRBV28 | . | . | CASSLQPGSKAFF | TGTGCCAGCAGTTTACAACCGGGTTCAAAAGCTTTCTTT
TRBJ2-7 | TRBV6-1 | many | . | CASSEASAQSNEQYF | TGTGCCAGCAGTGAAGCCTCCGCTCAATCCAACGAGCAGTACTTC
TRBJ2-1 | TRBV5-6 | few | . | CASSLDLLGVSYNEQFF | TGTGCCAGCAGCTTGGATCTATTAGGGGTCTCCTACAATGAGCAGTTCTTC
TRBJ2-7 | TRBV29-1 | few | . | CSVETASYEQYF | TGCAGCGTTGAGACGGCCTCCTACGAGCAGTACTTC
TRBJ1-2 | TRBV5-6 | medium-sized | . | CASSLDESYGYTF | TGTGCCAGCAGCTTGGATGAGAGTTATGGCTACACCTTC
TRBJ2-7 | TRBV2 | . | TRBD2 | CASSEGTSSIYEQYF | TGTGCCAGCAGTGAAGGGACTAGCTCAATCTACGAGCAGTACTTC
TRBJ2-5 | TRBV18 | medium-sized | TRBD1 | CASSPTGQGASETQYF | TGTGCCAGCTCACCGACGGGACAGGGGGCCTCAGAGACCCAGTACTTC
TRBJ2-5 | TRBV25-1 | many | TRBD2 | CASSPPGRLAGVETQYF | TGTGCCAGCAGTCCCCCAGGGAGACTAGCGGGGGTAGAGACCCAGTACTTC
TRBJ2-7 | TRBV29-1 | . | . | CSVEVLGYEQYF | TGCAGCGTTGAGGTGCTTGGTTACGAGCAGTACTTC
TRBJ2-7 | TRBV4-2 | . | . | CASSQDLGVYEQYF | TGTGCCAGCAGCCAAGATCTAGGGGTTTACGAGCAGTACTTC
TRBJ1-4 | TRBV3-1 | . | . | CASSRTATNEKLFF | TGTGCCAGCAGCCGGACAGCAACTAATGAAAAACTGTTTTTT
TRBJ1-3 | TRBV15 | medium-sized | . | CATSRDSGGGAGNTIYF | TGTGCCACCAGCAGAGATTCCGGGGGGGGCGCCGGAAACACCATATATTTT